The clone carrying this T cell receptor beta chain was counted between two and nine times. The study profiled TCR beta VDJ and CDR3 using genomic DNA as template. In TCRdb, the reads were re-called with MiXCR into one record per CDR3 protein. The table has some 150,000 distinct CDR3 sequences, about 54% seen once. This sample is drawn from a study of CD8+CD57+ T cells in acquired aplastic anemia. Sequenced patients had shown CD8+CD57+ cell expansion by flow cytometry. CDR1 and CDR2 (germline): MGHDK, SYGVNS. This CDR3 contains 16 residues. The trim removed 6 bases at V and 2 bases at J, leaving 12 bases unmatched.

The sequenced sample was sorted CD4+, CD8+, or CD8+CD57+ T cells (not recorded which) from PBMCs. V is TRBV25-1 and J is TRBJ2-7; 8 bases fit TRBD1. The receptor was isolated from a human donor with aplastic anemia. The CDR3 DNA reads TGTGCCAGCAGATCCCACCCGGGACAGGAGACCTACGAGCAGTACTTC. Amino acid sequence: CASRSHPGQETYEQYF.